The 26 T cell receptor beta chains listed next were all sequenced from one sample in a study of T cell responses to AZD1222 COVID-19 vaccine. Generated by immunoSEQ multiplex PCR, the TCRdb table keeps only in-frame clones and is missing some. The sample shows roughly 110,000 clones, 70% to 90% of them seen only once. Specimen: peripheral blood, collected on day 0 of AZD1222 vaccination. These receptors came from an adult in good health.

The J gene is TRBJ1-1, the V gene TRBV7-2; 7 positions match TRBD1. Germline lookup yields CDR1 SGHTA and CDR2 FQGNSA. The CDR3 is made up of 16 amino acids. Trimming removed 5 bases from V and 2 bases from J; junction bases left unmatched: 11. CDR3 sequence (DNA): TGTGCCAGCAGCCGGACCGGGACAGCGATCAACACTGAAGCTTTCTTT. Its translation: CASSRTGTAINTEAFF. The variable domain in full, completed from reference TRBV7-2 and TRBJ1-1, reads GAGVSQSPSNKVTEKGKDVELRCDPISGHTALYWYRQSLGQGLEFLIYFQGNSAPDKSGLPSDRFSAERTGGSVSTLTIQRTQQEDSAVYLCASSRTGTAINTEAFFGQGTRLTVV.

The chain carries TRBV6-2 or TRBV6-3 and TRBJ2-7; D call uncertain. The length of the CDR3 is 12 residues. Germline CDR1 is MNHEY and CDR2 is SVGEGT. V lost 2 bases, J lost 12 bases, and 14 bases lay in between. This chain's CDR3 is CASSYGSGRAYF. The CDR3 nucleotides are TGTGCCAGCAGTTACGGGTCGGGCCGCGCGTACTTC.

This chain connects TRBV28 to TRBJ2-5, with 7 bases that match TRBD2. Germline V gene data show CDR1 as MDHEN and CDR2 as SYDVKM. The CDR3 extends over 15 amino acids. Trimming cost V 5 bases and J 2 bases; bases outside gene matches: 8. The CDR3 is CASSPPGGGQETQYF. Written as DNA, the CDR3 is TGTGCCAGCAGTCCCCCGGGGGGAGGTCAAGAGACCCAGTACTTC.

This clone was seen a single time. The chain is built from TRBV6-6 and TRBJ2-7, with D possibly being TRBD2 (6 bases). The V end was cut by 4 bases, the J end by 4 bases, with 20 bases between. The CDR3 spans 16 residues. Germline V gene sequence: CDR1 MNHNY, CDR2 SVGAGI (reference sequence). The CDR3 DNA follows: TGTGCCAGCAGTTTGAGTTCAGCGGGCCGCTCTTACGAGCAGTACTTC. It is translated as CASSLSSAGRSYEQYF.

The rearrangement links TRBV7-9 to TRBJ1-2; D is ambiguous. Germline V gene lookup returns CDR1 SEHNR and CDR2 FQNEAQ (reference sequence). Trimming stripped 0 bases from V and 2 bases from J, with 7 bases between. This CDR3 comprises 14 residues. The CDR3 spells CASSLAVGNYGYTF. The CDR3 region has the DNA TGTGCCAGCAGCTTAGCGGTGGGCAACTATGGCTACACCTTC.

This clone was seen only once. The chain joins TRBV2 to TRBJ2-7, with D maybe TRBD2 (6 bases). V dropped 5 bases and J dropped 0 bases, with 14 bases sitting between them. Per germline, CDR1 SNHLY and CDR2 FYNNEI. The CDR3 sequence is 15 residues long. The DNA of the CDR3 is TGTGCCAGCAGTAAGCCGGGACTCCGCTCCTACGAGCAGTACTTC. Protein product: CASSKPGLRSYEQYF.

The chain recombines TRBV19 with TRBJ1-4, with 7 bases identical to TRBD1. Germline values: CDR1 LNHDA, CDR2 SQIVND (reference sequence). Trimming at V came to 5 bases and at J to 7 bases, leaving 10 bases not matched to a gene. There are 15 residues in the CDR3. CDR3 residues: CASSPRTGRSEKLFF. The CDR3 nucleotides read TGTGCCAGTAGTCCCAGGACAGGACGTAGTGAAAAACTGTTTTTT. The entire variable domain, with the rest obtained from reference TRBV19 and TRBJ1-4, is as follows: DGGITQSPKYLFRKEGQNVTLSCEQNLNHDAMYWYRQDPGQGLRLIYYSQIVNDFQKGDIAEGYSVSREKKESFPLTVTSAQKNPTAFYLCASSPRTGRSEKLFFGSGTQLSVL.

The rearrangement joins TRBV7-9 to TRBJ1-2, with D uncertain. This CDR3 contains 12 residues. The V end lost 5 bases, the J end lost 4 bases, and 8 bases lay between the germline ends. Germline V gene data show CDR1 as SEHNR and CDR2 as FQNEAQ (reference sequence). The CDR3 sequence is CASSPALYGYTF. DNA of the CDR3: TGTGCCAGCAGCCCGGCCCTCTATGGCTACACCTTC.

The gene calls are TRBV14 and TRBJ2-4; 8 nucleotides match TRBD2. With 5 bases clipped from V and 6 bases from J, the junction kept 15 bases outside the gene matches. Germline V lookup: CDR1 SGHDN, CDR2 FVKESK. The CDR3 is 17 amino acids. The CDR3 protein is CASSNGLAWRSGNIQYF. For the CDR3, the DNA is TGTGCCAGCAGCAACGGACTAGCTTGGAGATCTGGAAACATTCAGTACTTC.

The chain joins TRBV27 to TRBJ1-2; D uncertain. The CDR3 is made up of 14 amino acids. The V gene's germline CDR1 is MNHEY and CDR2 SMNVEV (reference sequence). Trimming removed 2 bases at V and 3 bases at J, with 10 bases between. The CDR3 DNA sequence: TGTGCCAGCAGTTTAGATGGTTCGGACTATGGCTACACCTTC. Its protein product is CASSLDGSDYGYTF.

The table lists this clone with a count of one. This chain joins TRBV29-1 and TRBJ2-1; TRBD2 matches at 7 bases. V trimming: 6 bases; J trimming: 7 bases; junction bases outside the gene matches: 21. CDR1 and CDR2 (germline): SQVTM, ANQGSEA. The CDR3 is 17 amino acids. CDR3 sequence reads: CSVRPRGGRGNINEQFF. In DNA form, the CDR3 reads TGCAGCGTCCGCCCCCGGGGCGGGAGAGGTAATATAAATGAGCAGTTCTTC.

The chain couples TRBV25-1 to TRBJ1-3, with D perhaps matching TRBD1 (6 bases). Trimming left V 2 bases short and J 0 bases short, with 8 bases between. CDR3 length: 15 amino acids. Per the germline V gene, CDR1 is MGHDK and CDR2 is SYGVNS. For the CDR3, the DNA is TGTGCCAGCAGTGAAACAGGGTCCTCTGGAAACACCATATATTTT. Translating it yields CASSETGSSGNTIYF.

This rearrangement joins TRBV12-5 to TRBJ1-2; D unclear. The germline V gene has CDR1 LGHNT and CDR2 FRNRAP. CDR3 size: 15 residues. Trimming took off 7 bases at V and 2 bases at J, with 17 bases between the two ends. The CDR3 bases are TGTGCTAGTGCCTTGGAAGGGTCTGGCAACTATGGCTACACCTTC. Translation gives CASALEGSGNYGYTF.

The V call is TRBV7-3, the J call TRBJ2-7; D gene uncertain. The V end lost 5 bases, the J end lost 6 bases, and 14 bases lay between the germline ends. This CDR3 is built from 13 residues. Germline V gene data show CDR1 as SGHTA and CDR2 as FQGTGA. DNA for the CDR3: TGTGCCAGCAGCCAACAGCCCGAGGCCGAGCAGTACTTC. Translated, it gives CASSQQPEAEQYF.

The rearrangement uses TRBV25-1 and TRBJ2-1, with 14 bases lining up with TRBD2. Looked up from germline, CDR1 is MGHDK and CDR2 is SYGVNS. The CDR3 totals 15 residues. Trimming cost V 4 bases and J 10 bases; bases outside gene matches: 6. This CDR3 is CASSVTSGRVGEQFF. The CDR3 nucleotides read TGTGCCAGCAGTGTGACTAGCGGGAGGGTTGGGGAGCAGTTCTTC.

The chain links TRBV27 to TRBJ2-2; D uncertain. The V end lost 2 bases, the J end lost 4 bases, and 11 bases lay between the germline ends. CDR3 length equals 15 residues. Per germline, CDR1 MNHEY and CDR2 SMNVEV (reference sequence). CDR3 bases: TGTGCCAGCAGTTTAAGGAGCGTAGGCACCGGGGAGCTGTTTTTT. It codes for CASSLRSVGTGELFF.

The chain employs TRBV18 and TRBJ2-1, with TRBD1 matching over 7 bases. J gave up 3 bases and V 5 bases, and 10 bases lay outside the gene matches. The CDR3 loop spans 16 amino acids. Germline V gene sequence: CDR1 KGHSH, CDR2 LQKENI. CDR3 nucleotides: TGTGCCAGCTCATCATCGACAGGGATTATCTACAATGAGCAGTTCTTC. Amino acid sequence: CASSSSTGIIYNEQFF.

The chain couples TRBV7-2 to TRBJ1-2; D perhaps matches TRBD1 (5 bases). Trimming took 1 base from V and 2 from J, leaving 8 bases between them. Germline V CDR1 and CDR2: SGHTA, FQGNSA. CDR3 length: 14 residues. The CDR3 DNA reads TGTGCCAGCAGCTTAGTAGGGGCAAACTATGGCTACACCTTC. Its protein is CASSLVGANYGYTF.

The rearrangement links TRBV28 to TRBJ1-1; D gene ambiguous. CDR1 is MDHEN and CDR2 is SYDVKM in the germline V gene. The CDR3 runs to 16 residues. The V end was cut by 3 bases, the J end by 0 bases, with 14 bases between. The CDR3 nucleotides are TGTGCCAGCAGTTTGATTACAGCCCGTATGAACACTGAAGCTTTCTTT. Its protein product is CASSLITARMNTEAFF. Supplemented by reference TRBV28 and TRBJ1-1, the full variable domain reads DVKVTQSSRYLVKRTGEKVFLECVQDMDHENMFWYRQDPGLGLRLIYFSYDVKMKEKGDIPEGYSVSREKKERFSLILESASTNQTSMYLCASSLITARMNTEAFFGQGTRLTVV.

The rearrangement joins TRBV7-2 to TRBJ1-5; 8 positions agree with TRBD1. Per germline, CDR1 SGHTA and CDR2 FQGNSA. J gave up 4 bases and V 2 bases, and 7 bases lay outside the gene matches. This CDR3 is 16 amino acids long. The CDR3 region has the DNA TGTGCCAGCAGCTTACAAGCCGACAGGGGAAATCAGCCCCAGCATTTT. Protein sequence: CASSLQADRGNQPQHF.

Written as DNA, the CDR3 is TGTGCCAGCAGTTACTCCCCGGGACACAACCTCCAAGAGACCCAGTACTTC. It codes for CASSYSPGHNLQETQYF. V is TRBV6-2 or TRBV6-3 and J is TRBJ2-5; the D gene is possibly TRBD1 (6 bases). Germline V gene data show CDR1 as MNHEY and CDR2 as SVGEGT. Trimming removed 0 bases at V and 1 base at J, with 15 bases between. This CDR3 has 17 amino acids.

The V gene is TRBV7-2, the J gene TRBJ1-2; 7 positions match TRBD1. The length of the CDR3 is 14 residues. CDR1 and CDR2 (germline): SGHTA, FQGNSA. V was pared by 4 bases and J by 4 bases, with 6 bases of the junction left unmatched. The CDR3 DNA is TGTGCCAGCAGCTATGGACAGGCCTCCTATGGCTACACCTTC. Its translation: CASSYGQASYGYTF.

V is TRBV28 and J is TRBJ1-1; 7 nucleotides line up with TRBD1. J was trimmed by 8 bases and V by 6 bases; bases with no gene match: 6. Germline V gene data show CDR1 as MDHEN and CDR2 as SYDVKM. This CDR3 is 12 amino acids long. CDR3 bases: TGTGCCAGCAGGACCGGGACAGTAGAAGCTTTCTTT. Protein product: CASRTGTVEAFF.

This chain joins TRBV21-1 and TRBJ1-5. TRBV21-1 is a recognized pseudogene. The CDR3 covers 18 residues. CDR3 sequence reads: CASSSCGTSKGPNQPQHF. The DNA of the CDR3 is TGTGCCAGCAGCTCTTGCGGGACCTCAAAAGGTCCAAATCAGCCCCAGCATTTT.

The V call is TRBV19, the J call TRBJ1-2; TRBD1 matches at 7 bases. Germline lookup yields CDR1 LNHDA and CDR2 SQIVND (reference sequence). With 4 bases clipped from V and 0 bases from J, the junction kept 8 bases outside the gene matches. The CDR3 sequence is 16 residues long. The DNA for the CDR3 is TGTGCCAGTAGTAAAAGGGACAGCGGCCCTAACTATGGCTACACCTTC. Its translation is CASSKRDSGPNYGYTF.

The V and J genes are TRBV7-3 and TRBJ2-1; no clear D gene. The CDR3 is 11 amino acids. Looked up from germline, CDR1 is SGHTA and CDR2 is FQGTGA. Trimming removed 6 bases from V and 9 bases from J, with 9 bases in between. The CDR3 coding sequence is TGTGCCAGCAGTTACGGTGCTGAGCAGTTCTTC. Protein: CASSYGAEQFF.